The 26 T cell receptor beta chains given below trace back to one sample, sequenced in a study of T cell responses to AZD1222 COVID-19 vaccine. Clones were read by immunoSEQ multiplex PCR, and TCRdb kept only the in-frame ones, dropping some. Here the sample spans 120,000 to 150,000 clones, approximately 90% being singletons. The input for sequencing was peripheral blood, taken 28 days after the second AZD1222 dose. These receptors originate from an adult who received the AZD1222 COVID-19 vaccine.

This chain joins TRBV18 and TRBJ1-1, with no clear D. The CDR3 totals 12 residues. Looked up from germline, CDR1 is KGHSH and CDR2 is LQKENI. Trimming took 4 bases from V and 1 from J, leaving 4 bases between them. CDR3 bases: TGTGCCAGCTCACAACCGAACACTGAAGCTTTCTTT. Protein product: CASSQPNTEAFF.

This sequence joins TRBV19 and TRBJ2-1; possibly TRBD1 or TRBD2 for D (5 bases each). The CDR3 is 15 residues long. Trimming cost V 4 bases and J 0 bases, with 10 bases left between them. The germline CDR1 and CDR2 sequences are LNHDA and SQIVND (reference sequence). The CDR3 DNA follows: TGTGCCAGTAGTACCGACAGCGGCTCCTACAATGAGCAGTTCTTC. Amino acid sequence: CASSTDSGSYNEQFF. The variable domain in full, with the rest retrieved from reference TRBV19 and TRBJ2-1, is DGGITQSPKYLFRKEGQNVTLSCEQNLNHDAMYWYRQDPGQGLRLIYYSQIVNDFQKGDIAEGYSVSREKKESFPLTVTSAQKNPTAFYLCASSTDSGSYNEQFFGPGTRLTVL.

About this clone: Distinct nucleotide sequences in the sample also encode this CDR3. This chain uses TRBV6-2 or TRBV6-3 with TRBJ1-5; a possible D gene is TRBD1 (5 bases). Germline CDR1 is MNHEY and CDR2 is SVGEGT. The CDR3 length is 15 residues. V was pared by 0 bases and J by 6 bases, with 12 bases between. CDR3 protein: CASSYSRGPGQPQHF. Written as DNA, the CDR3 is TGTGCCAGCAGTTACTCGAGGGGACCGGGTCAGCCCCAGCATTTT.

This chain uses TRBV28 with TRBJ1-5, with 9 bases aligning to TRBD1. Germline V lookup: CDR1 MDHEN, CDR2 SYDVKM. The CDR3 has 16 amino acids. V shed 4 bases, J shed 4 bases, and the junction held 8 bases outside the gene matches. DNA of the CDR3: TGTGCCAGCAGTTCCTTGGGACAGGGAGCTAATCAGCCCCAGCATTTT. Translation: CASSSLGQGANQPQHF.

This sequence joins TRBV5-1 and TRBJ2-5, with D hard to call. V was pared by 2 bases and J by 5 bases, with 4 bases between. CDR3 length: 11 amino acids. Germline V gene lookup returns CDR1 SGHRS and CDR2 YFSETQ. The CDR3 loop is CASSFAETQYF. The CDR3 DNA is TGCGCCAGCAGCTTTGCGGAGACCCAGTACTTC. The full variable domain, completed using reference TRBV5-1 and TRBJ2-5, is KAGVTQTPRYLIKTRGQQVTLSCSPISGHRSVSWYQQTPGQGLQFLFEYFSETQRNKGNFPGRFSGRQFSNSRSEMNVSTLELGDSALYLCASSFAETQYFGPGTRLLVL.

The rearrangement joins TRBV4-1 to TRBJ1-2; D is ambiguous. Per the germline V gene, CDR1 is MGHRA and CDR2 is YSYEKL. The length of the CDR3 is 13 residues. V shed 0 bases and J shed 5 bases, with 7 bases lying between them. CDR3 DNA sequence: TGCGCCAGCAGCCAAGAGATGGGGTATGGCTACACCTTC. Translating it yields CASSQEMGYGYTF.

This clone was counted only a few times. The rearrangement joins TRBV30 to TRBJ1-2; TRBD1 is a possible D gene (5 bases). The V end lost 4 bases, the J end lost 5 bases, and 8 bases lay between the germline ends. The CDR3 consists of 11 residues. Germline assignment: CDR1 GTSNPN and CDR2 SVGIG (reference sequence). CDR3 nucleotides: TGTGCCTGGACGGGGGGGTATGGCTACACCTTC. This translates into CAWTGGYGYTF.

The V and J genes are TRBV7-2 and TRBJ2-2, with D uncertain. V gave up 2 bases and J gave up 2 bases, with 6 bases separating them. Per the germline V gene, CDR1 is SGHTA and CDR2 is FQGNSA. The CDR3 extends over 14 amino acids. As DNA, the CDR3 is TGTGCCAGCAGCTTAAGAGATAACACCGGGGAGCTGTTTTTT. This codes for CASSLRDNTGELFF.

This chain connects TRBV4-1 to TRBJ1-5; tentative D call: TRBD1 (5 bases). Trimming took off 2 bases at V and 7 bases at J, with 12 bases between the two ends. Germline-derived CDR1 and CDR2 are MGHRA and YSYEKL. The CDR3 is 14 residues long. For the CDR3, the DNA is TGCGCCAGCAGCCAAATGGGGGGTAAGCAGCCCCAGCATTTT. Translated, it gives CASSQMGGKQPQHF.

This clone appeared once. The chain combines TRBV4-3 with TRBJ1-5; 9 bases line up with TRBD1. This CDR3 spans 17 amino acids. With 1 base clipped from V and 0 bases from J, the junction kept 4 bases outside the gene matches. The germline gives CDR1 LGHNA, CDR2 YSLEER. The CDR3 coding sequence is TGCGCCAGCAGCCAAGGGGGGACAGGGTATAGCAATCAGCCCCAGCATTTT. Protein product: CASSQGGTGYSNQPQHF.

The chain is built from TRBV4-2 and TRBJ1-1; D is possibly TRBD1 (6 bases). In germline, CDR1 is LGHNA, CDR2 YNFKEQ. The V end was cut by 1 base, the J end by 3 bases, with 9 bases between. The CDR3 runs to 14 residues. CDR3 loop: CASSQGEGDTEAFF. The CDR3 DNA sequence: TGTGCCAGCAGCCAAGGCGAGGGGGACACTGAAGCTTTCTTT.

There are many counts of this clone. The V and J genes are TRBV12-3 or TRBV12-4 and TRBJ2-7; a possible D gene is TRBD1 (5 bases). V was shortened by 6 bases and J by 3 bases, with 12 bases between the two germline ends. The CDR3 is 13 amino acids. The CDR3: CASSLSRGYEQYF. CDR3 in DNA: TGTGCCAGCAGCCTCTCTAGGGGCTACGAGCAGTACTTC.

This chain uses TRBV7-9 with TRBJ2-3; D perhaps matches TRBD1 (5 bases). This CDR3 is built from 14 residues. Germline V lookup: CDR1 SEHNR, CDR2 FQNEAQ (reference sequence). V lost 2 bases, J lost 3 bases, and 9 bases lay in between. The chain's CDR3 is CASSLQGRTDTQYF. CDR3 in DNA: TGTGCCAGCAGCTTACAGGGTCGGACAGATACGCAGTATTTT.

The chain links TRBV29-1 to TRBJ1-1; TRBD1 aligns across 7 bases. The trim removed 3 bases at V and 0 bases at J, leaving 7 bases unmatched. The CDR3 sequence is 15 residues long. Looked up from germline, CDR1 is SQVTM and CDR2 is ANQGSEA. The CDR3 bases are TGCAGCGTTGATACAGGGGATTATGTGAACACTGAAGCTTTCTTT. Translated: CSVDTGDYVNTEAFF.

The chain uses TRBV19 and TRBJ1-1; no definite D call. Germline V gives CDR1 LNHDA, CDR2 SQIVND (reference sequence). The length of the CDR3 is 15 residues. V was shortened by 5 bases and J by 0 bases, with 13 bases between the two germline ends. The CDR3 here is CASSWNGRLNTEAFF. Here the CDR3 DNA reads TGTGCCAGTAGTTGGAACGGACGGCTGAACACTGAAGCTTTCTTT.

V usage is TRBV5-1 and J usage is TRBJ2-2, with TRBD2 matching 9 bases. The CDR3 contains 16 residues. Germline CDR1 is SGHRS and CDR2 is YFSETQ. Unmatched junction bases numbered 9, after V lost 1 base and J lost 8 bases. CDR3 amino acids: CASSLFAGGPIGELFF. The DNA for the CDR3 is TGCGCCAGCAGCTTGTTTGCGGGAGGGCCAATAGGGGAGCTGTTTTTT. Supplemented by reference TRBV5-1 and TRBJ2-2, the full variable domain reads KAGVTQTPRYLIKTRGQQVTLSCSPISGHRSVSWYQQTPGQGLQFLFEYFSETQRNKGNFPGRFSGRQFSNSRSEMNVSTLELGDSALYLCASSLFAGGPIGELFFGEGSRLTVL.

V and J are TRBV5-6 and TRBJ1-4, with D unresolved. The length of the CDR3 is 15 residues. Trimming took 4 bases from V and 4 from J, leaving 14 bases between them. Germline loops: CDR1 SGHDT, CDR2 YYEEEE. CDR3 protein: CASSVGLEDNEKLFF. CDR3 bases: TGTGCCAGCAGCGTCGGTCTCGAAGATAATGAAAAACTGTTTTTT.

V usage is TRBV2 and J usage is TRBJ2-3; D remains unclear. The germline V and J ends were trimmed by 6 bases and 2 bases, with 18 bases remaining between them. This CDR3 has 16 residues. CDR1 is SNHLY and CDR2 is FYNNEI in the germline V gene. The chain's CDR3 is CASSPAGPSTTDTQYF. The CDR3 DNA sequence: TGTGCCAGCAGCCCGGCCGGGCCCAGCACCACAGATACGCAGTATTTT.

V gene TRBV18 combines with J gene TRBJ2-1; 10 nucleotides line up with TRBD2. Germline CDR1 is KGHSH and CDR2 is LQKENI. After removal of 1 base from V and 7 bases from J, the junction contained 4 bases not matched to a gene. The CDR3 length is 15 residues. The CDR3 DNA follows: TGTGCCAGCTCACCACTAACTAGCGGGAAGAATGAGCAGTTCTTC. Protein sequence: CASSPLTSGKNEQFF. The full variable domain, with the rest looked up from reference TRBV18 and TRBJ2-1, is NAGVMQNPRHLVRRRGQEARLRCSPMKGHSHVYWYRQLPEEGLKFMVYLQKENIIDESGMPKERFSAEFPKEGPSILRIQQVVRGDSAAYFCASSPLTSGKNEQFFGPGTRLTVL.

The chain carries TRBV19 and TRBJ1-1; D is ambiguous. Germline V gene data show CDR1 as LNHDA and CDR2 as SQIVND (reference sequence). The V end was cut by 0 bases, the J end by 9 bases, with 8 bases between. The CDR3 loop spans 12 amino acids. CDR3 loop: CASSIDAGQAFF. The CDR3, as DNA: TGTGCCAGTAGTATAGATGCCGGGCAAGCTTTCTTT.

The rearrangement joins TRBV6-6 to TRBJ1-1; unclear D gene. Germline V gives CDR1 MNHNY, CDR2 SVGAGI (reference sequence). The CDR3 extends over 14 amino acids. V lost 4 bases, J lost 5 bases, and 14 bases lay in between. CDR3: CASSWGPLGTEAFF. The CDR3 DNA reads TGTGCCAGCAGTTGGGGTCCTCTGGGGACTGAAGCTTTCTTT.

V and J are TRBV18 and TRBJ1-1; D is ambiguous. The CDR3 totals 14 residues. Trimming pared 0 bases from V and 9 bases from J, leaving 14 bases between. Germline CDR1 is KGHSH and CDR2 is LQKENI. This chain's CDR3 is CASSPPSQPRQAFF. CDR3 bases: TGTGCCAGCTCACCACCGTCCCAGCCTAGGCAAGCTTTCTTT.

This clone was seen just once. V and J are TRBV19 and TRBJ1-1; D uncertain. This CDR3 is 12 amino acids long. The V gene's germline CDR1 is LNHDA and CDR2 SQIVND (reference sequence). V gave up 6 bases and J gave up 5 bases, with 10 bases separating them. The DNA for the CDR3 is TGTGCCAGTAGCTCCCCGGGAACTGAAGCTTTCTTT. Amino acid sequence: CASSSPGTEAFF.

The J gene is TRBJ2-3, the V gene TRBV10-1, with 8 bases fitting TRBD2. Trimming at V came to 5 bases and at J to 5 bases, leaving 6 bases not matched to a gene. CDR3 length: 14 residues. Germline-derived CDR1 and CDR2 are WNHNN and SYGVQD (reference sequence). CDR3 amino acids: CASSTGLGRDTQYF. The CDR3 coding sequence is TGCGCCAGCAGTACGGGACTAGGAAGAGATACGCAGTATTTT.

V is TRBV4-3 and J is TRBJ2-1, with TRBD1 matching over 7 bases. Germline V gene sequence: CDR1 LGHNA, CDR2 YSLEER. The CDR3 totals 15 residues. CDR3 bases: TGCGGGAGCAGCCAAGGCCAGGGGGAATACAATGAGCAGTTCTTC. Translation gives CGSSQGQGEYNEQFF.

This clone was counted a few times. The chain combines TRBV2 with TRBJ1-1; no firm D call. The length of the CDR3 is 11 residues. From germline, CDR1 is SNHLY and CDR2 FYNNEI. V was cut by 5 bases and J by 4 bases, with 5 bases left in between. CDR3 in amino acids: CASSYLTEAFF. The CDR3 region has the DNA TGTGCCAGCAGTTACCTCACTGAAGCTTTCTTT.